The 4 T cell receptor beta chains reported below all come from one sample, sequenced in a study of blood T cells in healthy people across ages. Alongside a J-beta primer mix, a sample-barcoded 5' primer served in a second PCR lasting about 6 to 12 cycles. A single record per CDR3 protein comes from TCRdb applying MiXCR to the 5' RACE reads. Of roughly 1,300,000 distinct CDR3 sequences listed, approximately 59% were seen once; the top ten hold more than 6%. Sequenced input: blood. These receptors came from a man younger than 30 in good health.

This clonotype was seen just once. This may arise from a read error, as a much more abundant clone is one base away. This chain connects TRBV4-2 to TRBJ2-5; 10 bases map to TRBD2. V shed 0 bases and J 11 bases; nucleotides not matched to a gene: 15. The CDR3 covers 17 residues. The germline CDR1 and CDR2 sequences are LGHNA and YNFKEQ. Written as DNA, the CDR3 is TGTGCCAGCAGCCAAGATGGAGAACTAGCGGGGAGCAATGAGCAGTACTTC. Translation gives CASSQDGELAGSNEQYF.

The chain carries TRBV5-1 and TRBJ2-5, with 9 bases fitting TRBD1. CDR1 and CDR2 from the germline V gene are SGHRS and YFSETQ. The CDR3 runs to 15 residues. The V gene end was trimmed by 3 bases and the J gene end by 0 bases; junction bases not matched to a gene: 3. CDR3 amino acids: CASSWGQGYQETQYF. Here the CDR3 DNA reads TGCGCCAGCAGCTGGGGACAGGGCTACCAAGAGACCCAGTACTTC.

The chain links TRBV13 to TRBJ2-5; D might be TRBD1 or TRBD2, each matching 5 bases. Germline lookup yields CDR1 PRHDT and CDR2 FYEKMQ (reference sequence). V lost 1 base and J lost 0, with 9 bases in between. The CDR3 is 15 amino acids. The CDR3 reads CASSLVGGNQETQYF. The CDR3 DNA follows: TGTGCCAGCAGCTTAGTTGGGGGTAACCAAGAGACCCAGTACTTC.

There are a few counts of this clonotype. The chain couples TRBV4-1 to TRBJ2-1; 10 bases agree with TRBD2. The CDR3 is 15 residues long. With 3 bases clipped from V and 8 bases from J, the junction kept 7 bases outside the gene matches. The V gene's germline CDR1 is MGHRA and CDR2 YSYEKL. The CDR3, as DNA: TGCGCCAGCAGCCAGAAGCGGGGGGGCCATGATGAGCAGTTCTTC. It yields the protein CASSQKRGGHDEQFF.